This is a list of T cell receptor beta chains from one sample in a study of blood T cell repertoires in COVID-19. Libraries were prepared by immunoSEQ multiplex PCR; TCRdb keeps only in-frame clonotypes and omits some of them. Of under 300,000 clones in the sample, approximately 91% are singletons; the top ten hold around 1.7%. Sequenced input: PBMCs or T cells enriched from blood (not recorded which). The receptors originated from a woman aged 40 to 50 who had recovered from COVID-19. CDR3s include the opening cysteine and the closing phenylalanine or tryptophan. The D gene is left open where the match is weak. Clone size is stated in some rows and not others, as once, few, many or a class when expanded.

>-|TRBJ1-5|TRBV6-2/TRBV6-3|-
TGTGCCAGCAGTCCCCTCCATACCGGGAGCTCACAGCATTTT
CASSPLHTGSSQHF
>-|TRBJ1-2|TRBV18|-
TGTGCCAGCTCACCGGACAGAAACTATGGCTACACCTTC
CASSPDRNYGYTF
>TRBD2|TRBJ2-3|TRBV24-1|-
TGTGCCACCAGTGACCCGACTAGCGGAACAGATACGCAGTATTTT
CATSDPTSGTDTQYF
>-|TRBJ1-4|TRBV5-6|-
TGTGCCAGCAGCTTGTTCCTCCTTAATGAAAAACTGTTTTTT
CASSLFLLNEKLFF
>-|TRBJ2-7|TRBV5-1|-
TGCGCCAGCAGCTCTATCCCGGGTAACGACGAGCAGTACTTC
CASSSIPGNDEQYF
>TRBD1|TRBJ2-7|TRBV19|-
TGTGCCAGTAGTAATACAGGGGGCGAAGGCGAGCAGTACTTC
CASSNTGGEGEQYF
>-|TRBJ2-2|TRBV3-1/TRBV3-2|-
TGTGCCAGCAGCCCATTCCACACCGGGGAGCTGTTTTTT
CASSPFHTGELFF
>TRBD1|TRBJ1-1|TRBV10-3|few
TGTGCCATCAGAGATCCGGGACAGGGGGGGACTGAAGCTTTCTTT
CAIRDPGQGGTEAFF
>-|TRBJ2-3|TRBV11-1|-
TGTGCCAGCAGCTCGGGGGTCGCTTGGGGTGATACGCAGTATTTT
CASSSGVAWGDTQYF
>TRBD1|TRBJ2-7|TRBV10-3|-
TGTGCCGCGGGACAGGGTTTTGGGGACGAGCAGTACTTC
CAAGQGFGDEQYF
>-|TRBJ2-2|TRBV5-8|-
TGTGCCAGCAGCTTCGAGGCAGGGGAGTACACCGGGGAGCTGTTTTTT
CASSFEAGEYTGELFF
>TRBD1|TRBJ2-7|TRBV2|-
TGTGCCAGCAGTCCCCGGACAGGGATCGAGCAGTACTTC
CASSPRTGIEQYF
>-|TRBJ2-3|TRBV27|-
TGTGCCAGCAGTCGAAAATCCGGGACTAGCACAGATACGCAGTATTTT
CASSRKSGTSTDTQYF
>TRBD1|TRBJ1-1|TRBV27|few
TGTGCCAGCAGTTTCCTCAGGGGGCTTGTCCCCGAAGCTTTCTTT
CASSFLRGLVPEAFF
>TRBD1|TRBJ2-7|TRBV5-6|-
TGTGCCAGCAGCTTGGTGGGGTCGGACAGGGGGCTATACGAGCAGTACTTC
CASSLVGSDRGLYEQYF
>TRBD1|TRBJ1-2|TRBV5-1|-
TGCGCCAGCAAGGGGACAGGGGTCGATGGCTACACCTTC
CASKGTGVDGYTF
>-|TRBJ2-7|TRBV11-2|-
TGTGCCAGCAGCTTAACTTCTTCCAGGGCCGAGCAGTACTTC
CASSLTSSRAEQYF
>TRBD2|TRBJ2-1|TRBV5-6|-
TGTGCCAGCAGCTTGGCACTAGCGGGAGCCATGGATGAGCAGTTCTTC
CASSLALAGAMDEQFF
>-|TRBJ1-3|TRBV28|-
TGTGCCAGCAGTTTTCCTGGACGGGGCTCTGGAAACACCATATATTTT
CASSFPGRGSGNTIYF
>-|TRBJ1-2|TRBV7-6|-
TGTGCCAGCAGCTTAATGGCCCTGGGCGGGGGGCGTCACTATGGCTACACCTTC
CASSLMALGGGRHYGYTF
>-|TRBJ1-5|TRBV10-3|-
TGTGCCATCAGTGAGTCTGTGGCAGAAAATCAGCCCCAGCATTTT
CAISESVAENQPQHF
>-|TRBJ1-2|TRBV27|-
TGTGCCAGCAGTATCGGGACCGCCGCCCGGGGGGGCTACACCTTC
CASSIGTAARGGYTF
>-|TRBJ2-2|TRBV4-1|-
TGCGCCAGCAGCCAAGGCAGTCCGGGGTGGAGCACCGGGGAGCTGTTTTTT
CASSQGSPGWSTGELFF
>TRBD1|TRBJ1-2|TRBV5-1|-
TGCGCCAGCAGCTTTACAGGGGAGAGCGGCTACACCTTC
CASSFTGESGYTF
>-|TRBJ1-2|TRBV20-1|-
TGCAGTGCTAGTCCCTCGAAGGGAGTTGGCTACACCTTC
CSASPSKGVGYTF
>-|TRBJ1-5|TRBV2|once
TGTGCCAGCAGCGGCGGGATCAGCAATCAGCCCCAGCATTTT
CASSGGISNQPQHF
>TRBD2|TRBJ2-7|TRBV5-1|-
TGCGCCAGCAGCTTGACGGGGGGGCCGTTTAACGAGCAGTACTTC
CASSLTGGPFNEQYF
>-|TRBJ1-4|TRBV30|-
TGTGCCTCCACCTCCGGGGCTAATGAAAAACTGTTTTTT
CASTSGANEKLFF
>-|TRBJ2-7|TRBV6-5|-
TGTGCCAGCAAGAGGTCGGGCGAGCAGTACTTC
CASKRSGEQYF
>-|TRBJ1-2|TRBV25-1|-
TGTGCCAGCAGTCCGCCGGGGTATAGTGGCTACACCTTC
CASSPPGYSGYTF
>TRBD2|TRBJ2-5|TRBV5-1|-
TGCGCCAGCAGCAGGACCGCGGGGGGGCAAGAGACCCAGTACTTC
CASSRTAGGQETQYF
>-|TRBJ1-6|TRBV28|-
TGTGCCAGCAGTTTAATAATCGGGTATAATTCACCCCTCCACTTT
CASSLIIGYNSPLHF
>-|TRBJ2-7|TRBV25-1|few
TGTGCCAGCAGTGGCCGGACACCTCCCTACGAGCAGTACTTC
CASSGRTPPYEQYF
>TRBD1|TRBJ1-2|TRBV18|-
TGTGCCAGCTCCATACAGGGGGCAACTGGTTTTGGCTACACCTTC
CASSIQGATGFGYTF
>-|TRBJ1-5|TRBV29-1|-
TGCAGCGTTGAGTTATCGGGTTATAGCAATCAGCCCCAGCATTTT
CSVELSGYSNQPQHF
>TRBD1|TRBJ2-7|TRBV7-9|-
TGTGCCAGCAGCTCTACAGGGGATGGCGAGCAGTACTTC
CASSSTGDGEQYF
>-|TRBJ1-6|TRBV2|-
TGTGCCAGCAGCTCGAAGCCTCCCCTCCACTTT
CASSSKPPLHF
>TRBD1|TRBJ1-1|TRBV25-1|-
TGTGCCAGCAGTGTAGGTCCCGGGACAGCAACTGAAGCTTTCTTT
CASSVGPGTATEAFF
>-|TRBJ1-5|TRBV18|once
TGTGCCAGCTCAGAGTCGAGGAATCAGCCCCAGCATTTT
CASSESRNQPQHF